This T cell receptor (beta chain) was captured by sequencing in a study of blood T cell repertoires in COVID-19. Turning to the study itself: Sites across the United States, Italy and Spain contributed samples from acute and convalescent COVID-19.

The method was immunoSEQ multiplex PCR; TCRdb's version includes in-frame clones alone and lacks a portion of them. The table lists 150,000 or so clones, about 86% of them singletons. This TCR derives from an older woman with acute or convalescent COVID-19. The sequencing sample was made of peripheral blood.

CDR3 in amino acids: CASSLAFGGPGADTQYF. In DNA, the CDR3 is TGTGCCAGCAGCTTAGCCTTTGGAGGTCCGGGCGCAGATACGCAGTATTTT. This chain connects TRBV7-2 to TRBJ2-3; weak D call: TRBD2 (5 bases). The V and J ends lost 0 bases and 4 bases respectively, with 17 bases between them. CDR3 size: 17 residues. Looked up from germline, CDR1 is SGHTA and CDR2 is FQGNSA.